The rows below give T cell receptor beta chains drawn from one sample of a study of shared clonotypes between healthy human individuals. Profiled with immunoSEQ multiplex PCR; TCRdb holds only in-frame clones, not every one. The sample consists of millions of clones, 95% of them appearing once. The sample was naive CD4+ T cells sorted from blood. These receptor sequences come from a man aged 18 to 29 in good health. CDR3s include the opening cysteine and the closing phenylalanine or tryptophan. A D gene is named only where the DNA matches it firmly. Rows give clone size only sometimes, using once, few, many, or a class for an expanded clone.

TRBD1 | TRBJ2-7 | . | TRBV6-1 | CAIRTGNSYEQYF | TGTGCCATCCGGACAGGAAACTCCTACGAGCAGTACTTC
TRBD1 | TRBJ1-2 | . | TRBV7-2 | CASSTTGQADYGYTF | TGTGCCAGCAGCACTACCGGACAGGCTGACTATGGCTACACCTTC
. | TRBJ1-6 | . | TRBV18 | CASSPDQGNSPLHF | TGTGCCAGCTCACCAGACCAGGGTAATTCACCCCTCCACTTT
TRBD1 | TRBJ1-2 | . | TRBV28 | CASSSYDTQTGRYGYTF | TGTGCCAGCAGTTCATATGACACCCAGACAGGGAGGTACGGCTACACCTTC
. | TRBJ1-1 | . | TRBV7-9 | CASSPDLNTEAFF | TGTGCCAGCAGCCCGGACCTGAACACTGAAGCTTTCTTT
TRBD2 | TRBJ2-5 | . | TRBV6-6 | CASTTSGQETQYF | TGTGCCAGCACAACTAGCGGACAAGAGACCCAGTACTTC
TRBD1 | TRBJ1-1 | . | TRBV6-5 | CASTRQGSTEAFF | TGTGCCAGCACCCGACAGGGGTCCACTGAAGCTTTCTTT
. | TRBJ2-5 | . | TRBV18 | CASSRDMRETQYF | TGTGCCAGCTCACGTGATATGCGAGAGACCCAGTACTTC
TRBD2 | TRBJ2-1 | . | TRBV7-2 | CASSPTSGGYNEQFF | TGTGCCAGCAGCCCAACTAGCGGGGGTTACAATGAGCAGTTCTTC
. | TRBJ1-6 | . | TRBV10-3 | CAIRTGTSPLHF | TGTGCCATCAGGACCGGGACATCACCCCTCCACTTT
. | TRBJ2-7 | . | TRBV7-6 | CASSLNTRSSYEQYF | TGTGCCAGCAGCTTAAACACTCGAAGCTCCTACGAGCAGTACTTC
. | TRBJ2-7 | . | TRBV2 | CASSEQDGPSYEQYF | TGTGCCAGCAGTGAGCAGGACGGACCCTCCTACGAGCAGTACTTC
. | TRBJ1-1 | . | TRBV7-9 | CASSLRGEAFF | TGTGCCAGCAGCTTGAGGGGGGAAGCTTTCTTT
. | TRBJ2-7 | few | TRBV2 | CASSPMLARGYEQYF | TGTGCCAGCAGCCCGATGCTAGCTCGGGGGTACGAGCAGTACTTC
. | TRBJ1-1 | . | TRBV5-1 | CASSLDGRRTEAFF | TGCGCCAGCAGCTTGGACGGGAGGCGCACTGAAGCTTTCTTT
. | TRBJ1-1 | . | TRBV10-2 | CASNGAQSTEAFF | TGCGCCAGCAATGGGGCCCAGAGCACTGAAGCTTTCTTT
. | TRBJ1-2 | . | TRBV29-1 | CSVDPRGDYGYTF | TGCAGCGTTGACCCCAGGGGCGACTATGGCTACACCTTC
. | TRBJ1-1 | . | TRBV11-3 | CASSFDSLNTEAFF | TGTGCCAGCAGCTTTGACTCTTTGAACACTGAAGCTTTCTTT
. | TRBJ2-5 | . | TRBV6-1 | CASREERIRRETQYF | TGTGCCAGCAGAGAGGAGAGAATAAGGAGAGAGACCCAGTACTTC
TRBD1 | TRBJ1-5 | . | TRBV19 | CASRRTGLPNQPQHF | TGTGCCAGTAGACGGACAGGCCTCCCCAATCAGCCCCAGCATTTT
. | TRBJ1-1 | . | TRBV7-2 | CASSVDKRAFF | TGTGCCAGCAGCGTAGACAAGAGAGCTTTCTTT
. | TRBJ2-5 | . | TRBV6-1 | CASSEAGFRETQYF | TGTGCCAGCAGTGAAGCTGGTTTTCGCGAGACCCAGTACTTC
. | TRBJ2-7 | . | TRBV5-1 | CASSLEAGAIYEQYF | TGCGCCAGCAGCTTGGAGGCAGGGGCCATCTACGAGCAGTACTTC
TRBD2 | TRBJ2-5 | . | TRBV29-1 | CSVRSGVARETQYF | TGCAGCGTTCGGAGCGGGGTGGCACGGGAGACCCAGTACTTC
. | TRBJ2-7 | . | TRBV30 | CAWSGDSYEQYF | TGTGCCTGGAGCGGTGATTCCTACGAGCAGTACTTC
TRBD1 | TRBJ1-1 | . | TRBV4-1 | CASSFLQGVTEAFF | TGCGCCAGCAGTTTTCTACAGGGGGTCACTGAAGCTTTCTTT
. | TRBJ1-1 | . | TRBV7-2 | CASSLAMALNTEAFF | TGTGCCAGCAGTCTAGCCATGGCTCTGAACACTGAAGCTTTCTTT
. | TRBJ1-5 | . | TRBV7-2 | CASSYGHLLNQPQHF | TGTGCCAGCAGCTATGGACACCTCCTCAATCAGCCCCAGCATTTT
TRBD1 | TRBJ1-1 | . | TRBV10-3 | CAISSWDRANTEAFF | TGTGCCATCAGTAGCTGGGACAGGGCGAACACTGAAGCTTTCTTT
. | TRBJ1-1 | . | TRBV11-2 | CASSFGLNTEAFF | TGTGCCAGCAGCTTCGGATTGAACACTGAAGCTTTCTTT
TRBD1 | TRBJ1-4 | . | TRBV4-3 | CASSPGQVLSEKLFF | TGCGCCAGCAGCCCAGGACAGGTTTTAAGTGAAAAACTGTTTTTT
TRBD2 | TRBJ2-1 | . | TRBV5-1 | CASTESGTRGNEQFF | TGCGCCAGCACTGAATCCGGGACTAGGGGCAATGAGCAGTTCTTC
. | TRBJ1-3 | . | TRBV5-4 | CASSKDMPPGNTIYF | TGTGCCAGCAGCAAGGACATGCCCCCTGGAAACACCATATATTTT